The entry below describes one T cell receptor (beta chain). Antigen specificity is unknown. Sequenced by immunoSEQ multiplex PCR; TCRdb stores in-frame clones only, minus some. This table holds about 140,000 clones, roughly 91% found once. Blood got drawn at baseline, again on cycle 4 day 1, and then on cycle 7 day 1. V shed 5 bases and J shed 6 bases, with 19 bases lying between them. This CDR3 is built from 16 residues. Germline values: CDR1 MDHEN, CDR2 SYDVKM. The sample originates from a study of OX40 agonist ivuxolimab in advanced cancers. Findings and limits, study-wide: Some of the nonresponding patients also showed low levels of normalized T-cell clonal expansion.

The sample was CD4+ or CD8+ T cells sorted from blood, taken in a trial of the OX40 agonist ivuxolimab. The gene calls are TRBV28 and TRBJ2-2; maybe TRBD2 (6 bases). The TCR sequence derives from an adult with an advanced solid tumor such as melanoma, head and neck, liver or kidney cancer. The CDR3 DNA reads as TGTGCCAGCAGTCCGAGAAGGGGCGGGATAGCCGGGGAGCTGTTTTTT. This encodes CASSPRRGGIAGELFF.